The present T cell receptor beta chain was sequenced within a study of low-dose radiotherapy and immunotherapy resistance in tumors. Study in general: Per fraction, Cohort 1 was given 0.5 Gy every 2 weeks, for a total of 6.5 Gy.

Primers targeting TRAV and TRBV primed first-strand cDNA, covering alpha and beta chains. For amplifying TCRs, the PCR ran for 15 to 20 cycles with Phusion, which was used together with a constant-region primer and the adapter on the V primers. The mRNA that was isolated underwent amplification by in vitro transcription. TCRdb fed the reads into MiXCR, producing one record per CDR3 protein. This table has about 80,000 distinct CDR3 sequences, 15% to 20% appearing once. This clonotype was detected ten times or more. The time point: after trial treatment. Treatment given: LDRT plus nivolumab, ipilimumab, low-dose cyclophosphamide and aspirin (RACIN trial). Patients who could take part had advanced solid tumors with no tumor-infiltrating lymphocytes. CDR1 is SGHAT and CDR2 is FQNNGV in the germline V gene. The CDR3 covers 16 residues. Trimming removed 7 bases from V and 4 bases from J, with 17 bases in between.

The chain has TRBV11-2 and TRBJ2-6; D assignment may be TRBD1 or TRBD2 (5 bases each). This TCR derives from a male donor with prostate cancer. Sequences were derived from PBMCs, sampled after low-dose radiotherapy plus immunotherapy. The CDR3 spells CASNLGWGNGANVLTF. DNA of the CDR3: TGTGCCAGCAACCTAGGATGGGGGAACGGGGCCAACGTCCTGACTTTC.